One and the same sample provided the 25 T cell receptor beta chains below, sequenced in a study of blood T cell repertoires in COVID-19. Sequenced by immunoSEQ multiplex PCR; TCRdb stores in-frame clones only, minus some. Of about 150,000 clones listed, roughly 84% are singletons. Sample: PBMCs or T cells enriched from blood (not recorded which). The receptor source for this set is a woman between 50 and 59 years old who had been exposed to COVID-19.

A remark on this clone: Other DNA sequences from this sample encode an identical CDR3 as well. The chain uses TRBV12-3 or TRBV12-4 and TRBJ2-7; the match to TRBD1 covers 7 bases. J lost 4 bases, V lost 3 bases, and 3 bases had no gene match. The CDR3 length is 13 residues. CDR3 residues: CASSLGTVYEQYF. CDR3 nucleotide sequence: TGTGCCAGCAGTTTGGGGACAGTTTACGAGCAGTACTTC.

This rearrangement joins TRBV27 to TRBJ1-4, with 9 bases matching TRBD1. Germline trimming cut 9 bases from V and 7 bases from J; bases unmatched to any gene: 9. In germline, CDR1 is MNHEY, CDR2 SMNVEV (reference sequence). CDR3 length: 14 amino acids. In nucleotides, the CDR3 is TGTGCCAGTCGCACAGGGGGCGCGTTTGAAAAACTGTTTTTT. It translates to CASRTGGAFEKLFF.

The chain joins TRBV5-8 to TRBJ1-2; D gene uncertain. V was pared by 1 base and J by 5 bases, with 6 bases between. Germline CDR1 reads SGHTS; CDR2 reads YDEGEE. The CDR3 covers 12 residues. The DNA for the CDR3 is TGTGCCAGCAGCTTGAACGGTTATGGCTACACCTTC. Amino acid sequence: CASSLNGYGYTF. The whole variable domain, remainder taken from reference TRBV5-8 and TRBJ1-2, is EAGVTQSPTHLIKTRGQQATLRCSPISGHTSVYWYQQALGLGLQFLLWYDEGEERNRGNFPPRFSGRQFPNYSSELNVNALELEDSALYLCASSLNGYGYTFGSGTRLTVV.

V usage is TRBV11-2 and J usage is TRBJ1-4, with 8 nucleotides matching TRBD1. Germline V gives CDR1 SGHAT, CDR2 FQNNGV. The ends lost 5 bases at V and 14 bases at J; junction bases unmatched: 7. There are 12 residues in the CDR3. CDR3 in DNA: TGTGCCAGCAGCAACGGACAGGGCGCCCTGTTTTTT. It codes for CASSNGQGALFF.

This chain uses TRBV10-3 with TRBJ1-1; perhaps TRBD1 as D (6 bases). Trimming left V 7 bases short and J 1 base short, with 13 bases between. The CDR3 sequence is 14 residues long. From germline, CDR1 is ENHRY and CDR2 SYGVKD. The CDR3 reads CAITKGQSNTEAFF. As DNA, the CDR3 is TGTGCCATCACTAAGGGACAATCGAACACTGAAGCTTTCTTT.

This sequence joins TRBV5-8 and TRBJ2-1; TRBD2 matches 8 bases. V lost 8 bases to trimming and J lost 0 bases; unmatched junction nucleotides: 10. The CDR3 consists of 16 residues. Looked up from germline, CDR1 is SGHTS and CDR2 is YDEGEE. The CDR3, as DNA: TGTGCCAGTGATAAACCGGGACTAGACTCCTACAATGAGCAGTTCTTC. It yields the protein CASDKPGLDSYNEQFF.

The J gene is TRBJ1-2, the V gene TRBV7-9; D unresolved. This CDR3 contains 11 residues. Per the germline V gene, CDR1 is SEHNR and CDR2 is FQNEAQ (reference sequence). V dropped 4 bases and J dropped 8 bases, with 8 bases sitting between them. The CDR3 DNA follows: TGTGCCAGCAGCTCCGACGGGGGCTACACCTTC. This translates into CASSSDGGYTF.

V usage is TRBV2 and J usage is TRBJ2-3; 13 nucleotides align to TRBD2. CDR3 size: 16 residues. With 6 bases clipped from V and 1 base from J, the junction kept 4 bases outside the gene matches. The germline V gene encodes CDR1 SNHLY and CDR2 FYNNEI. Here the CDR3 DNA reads TGTGCCAGCAGCCAACTAGCGGGGGGGGGCACAGATACGCAGTATTTT. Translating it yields CASSQLAGGGTDTQYF. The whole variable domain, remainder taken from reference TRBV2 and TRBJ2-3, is EPEVTQTPSHQVTQMGQEVILRCVPISNHLYFYWYRQILGQKVEFLVSFYNNEISEKSEIFDDQFSVERPDGSNFTLKIRSTKLEDSAMYFCASSQLAGGGTDTQYFGPGTRLTVL.

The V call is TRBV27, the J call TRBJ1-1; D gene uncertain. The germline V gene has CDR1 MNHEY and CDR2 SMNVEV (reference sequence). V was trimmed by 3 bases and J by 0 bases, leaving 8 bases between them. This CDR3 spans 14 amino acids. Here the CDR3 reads CASSFSVVNTEAFF. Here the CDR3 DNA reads TGTGCCAGCAGTTTTTCGGTGGTGAACACTGAAGCTTTCTTT.

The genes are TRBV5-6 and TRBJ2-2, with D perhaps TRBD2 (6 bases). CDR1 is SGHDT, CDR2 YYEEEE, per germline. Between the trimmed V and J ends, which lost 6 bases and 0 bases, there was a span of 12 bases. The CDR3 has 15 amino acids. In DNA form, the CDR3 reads TGTGCCAGCATCTTATGGGGGGCGAACACCGGGGAGCTGTTTTTT. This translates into CASILWGANTGELFF.

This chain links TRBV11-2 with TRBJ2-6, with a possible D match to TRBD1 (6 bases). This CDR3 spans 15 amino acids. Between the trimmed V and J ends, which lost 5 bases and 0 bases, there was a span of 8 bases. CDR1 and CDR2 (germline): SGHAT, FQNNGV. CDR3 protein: CASSQQGSGANVLTF. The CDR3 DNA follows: TGTGCCAGCAGCCAACAGGGCTCTGGGGCCAACGTCCTGACTTTC.

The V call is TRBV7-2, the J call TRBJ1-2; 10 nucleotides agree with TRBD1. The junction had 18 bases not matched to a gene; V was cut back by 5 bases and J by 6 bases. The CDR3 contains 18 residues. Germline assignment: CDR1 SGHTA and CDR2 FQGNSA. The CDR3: CASSPSVGQGIIGDGYTF. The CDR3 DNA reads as TGTGCCAGCAGCCCCTCGGTGGGACAGGGGATTATTGGCGATGGCTACACCTTC. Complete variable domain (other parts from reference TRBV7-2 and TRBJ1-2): GAGVSQSPSNKVTEKGKDVELRCDPISGHTALYWYRQSLGQGLEFLIYFQGNSAPDKSGLPSDRFSAERTGGSVSTLTIQRTQQEDSAVYLCASSPSVGQGIIGDGYTFGSGTRLTVV.

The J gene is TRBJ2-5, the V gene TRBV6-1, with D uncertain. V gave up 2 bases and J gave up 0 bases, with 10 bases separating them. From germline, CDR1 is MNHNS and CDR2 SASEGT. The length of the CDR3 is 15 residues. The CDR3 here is CASSELRGYQETQYF. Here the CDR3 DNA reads TGTGCCAGCAGTGAACTAAGAGGTTACCAAGAGACCCAGTACTTC.

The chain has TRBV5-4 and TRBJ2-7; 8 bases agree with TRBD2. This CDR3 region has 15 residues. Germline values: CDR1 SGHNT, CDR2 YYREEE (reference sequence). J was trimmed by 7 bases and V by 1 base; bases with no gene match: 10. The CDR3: CASSLWGGGIREQYF. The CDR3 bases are TGTGCCAGCAGCTTGTGGGGCGGGGGGATTAGAGAGCAGTACTTC.

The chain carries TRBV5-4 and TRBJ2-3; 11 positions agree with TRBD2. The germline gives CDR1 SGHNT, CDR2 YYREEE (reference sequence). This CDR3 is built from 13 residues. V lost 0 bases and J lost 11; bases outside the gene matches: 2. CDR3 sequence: CASSLVAGGRQYF. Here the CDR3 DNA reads TGTGCCAGCAGCTTGGTAGCGGGGGGGAGGCAGTATTTT.

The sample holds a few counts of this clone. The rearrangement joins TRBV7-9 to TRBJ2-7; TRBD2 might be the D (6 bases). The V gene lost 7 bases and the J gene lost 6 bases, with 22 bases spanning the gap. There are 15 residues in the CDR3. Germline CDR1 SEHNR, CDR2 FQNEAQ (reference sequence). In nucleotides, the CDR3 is TGTGCCAGCACCCATTTCCGGGGGATGGGGGGCGAGCAGTACTTC. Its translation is CASTHFRGMGGEQYF.

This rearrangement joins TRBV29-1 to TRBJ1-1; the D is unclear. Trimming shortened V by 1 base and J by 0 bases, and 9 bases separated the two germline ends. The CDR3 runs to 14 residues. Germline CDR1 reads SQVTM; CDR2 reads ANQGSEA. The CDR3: CSVEAGRLNTEAFF. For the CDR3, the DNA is TGCAGCGTTGAAGCGGGAAGGTTGAACACTGAAGCTTTCTTT.

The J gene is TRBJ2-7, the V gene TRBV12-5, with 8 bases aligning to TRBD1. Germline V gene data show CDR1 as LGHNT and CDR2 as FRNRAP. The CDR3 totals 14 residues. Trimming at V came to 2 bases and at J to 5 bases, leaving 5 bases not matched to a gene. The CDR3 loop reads CASGLKGQVHEQYF. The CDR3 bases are TGTGCTAGTGGTTTGAAGGGACAGGTCCACGAGCAGTACTTC. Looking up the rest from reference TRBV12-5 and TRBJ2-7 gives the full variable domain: DARVTQTPRHKVTEMGQEVTMRCQPILGHNTVFWYRQTMMQGLELLAYFRNRAPLDDSGMPKDRFSAEMPDATLATLKIQPSEPRDSAVYFCASGLKGQVHEQYFGPGTRLTVT.

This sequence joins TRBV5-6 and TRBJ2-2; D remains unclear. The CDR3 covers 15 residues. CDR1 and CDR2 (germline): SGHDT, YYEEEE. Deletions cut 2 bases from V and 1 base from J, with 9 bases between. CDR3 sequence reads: CASSLVLGNTGELFF. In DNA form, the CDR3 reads TGTGCCAGCAGCTTAGTACTCGGGAACACCGGGGAGCTGTTTTTT.

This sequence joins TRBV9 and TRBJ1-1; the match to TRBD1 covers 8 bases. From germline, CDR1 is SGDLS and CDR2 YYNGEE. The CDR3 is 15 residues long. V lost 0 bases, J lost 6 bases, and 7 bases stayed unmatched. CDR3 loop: CASSVDDRGRAEAFF. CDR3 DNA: TGTGCCAGCAGCGTAGACGACAGGGGCAGGGCTGAAGCTTTCTTT.

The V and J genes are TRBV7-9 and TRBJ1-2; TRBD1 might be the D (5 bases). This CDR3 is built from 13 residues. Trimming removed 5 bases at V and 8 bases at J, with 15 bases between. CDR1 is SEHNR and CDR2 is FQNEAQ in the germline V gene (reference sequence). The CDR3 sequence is CASSLILGEGYTF. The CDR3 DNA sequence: TGTGCCAGCAGCCTTATCTTAGGGGAAGGCTACACCTTC. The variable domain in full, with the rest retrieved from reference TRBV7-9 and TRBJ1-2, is DTGVSQNPRHKITKRGQNVTFRCDPISEHNRLYWYRQTLGQGPEFLTYFQNEAQLEKSRLLSDRFSAERPKGSFSTLEIQRTEQGDSAMYLCASSLILGEGYTFGSGTRLTVV.

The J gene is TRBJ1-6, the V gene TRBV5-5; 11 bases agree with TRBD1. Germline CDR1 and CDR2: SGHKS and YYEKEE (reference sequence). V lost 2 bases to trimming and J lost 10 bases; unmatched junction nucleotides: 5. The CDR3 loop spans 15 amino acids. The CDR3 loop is CASSFEDRGRSPLHF. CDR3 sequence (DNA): TGTGCCAGCAGCTTCGAGGACAGGGGGCGATCACCCCTCCACTTT.

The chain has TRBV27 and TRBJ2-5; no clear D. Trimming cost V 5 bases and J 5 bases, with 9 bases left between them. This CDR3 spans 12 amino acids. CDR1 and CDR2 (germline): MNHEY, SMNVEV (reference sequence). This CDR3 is CASSRYGETQYF. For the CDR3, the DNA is TGTGCCAGCAGTAGGTACGGGGAGACCCAGTACTTC.

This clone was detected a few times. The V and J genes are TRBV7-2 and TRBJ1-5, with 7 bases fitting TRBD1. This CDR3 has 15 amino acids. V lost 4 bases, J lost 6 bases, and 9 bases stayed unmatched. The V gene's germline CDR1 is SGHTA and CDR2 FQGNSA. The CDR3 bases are TGTGCCAGCAGCTCGCGAGGGACAGTGAGTCAGCCCCAGCATTTT. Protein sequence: CASSSRGTVSQPQHF. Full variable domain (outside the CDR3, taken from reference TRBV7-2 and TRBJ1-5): GAGVSQSPSNKVTEKGKDVELRCDPISGHTALYWYRQSLGQGLEFLIYFQGNSAPDKSGLPSDRFSAERTGGSVSTLTIQRTQQEDSAVYLCASSSRGTVSQPQHFGDGTRLSIL.

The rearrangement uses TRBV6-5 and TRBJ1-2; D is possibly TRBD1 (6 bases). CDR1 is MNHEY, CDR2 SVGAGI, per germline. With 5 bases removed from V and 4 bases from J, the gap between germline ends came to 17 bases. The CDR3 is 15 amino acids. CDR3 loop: CASSPEQGLSYGYTF. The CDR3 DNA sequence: TGTGCCAGCAGTCCCGAACAGGGTCTGAGCTATGGCTACACCTTC.